This T cell receptor (beta chain) was captured in a study of T cells after yellow fever vaccination. V dropped 3 bases and J dropped 8; count of bases not matched to a gene: 16. Germline V lookup: CDR1 SGHDT, CDR2 YYEEEE. The CDR3 is 18 amino acids. Each CDR3 protein is one row after TCRdb ran MiXCR on the 5' RACE reads. Here the sample spans some 550,000 distinct CDR3 sequences, roughly a fifth being singletons. The source is a young man who received the YFV17D yellow fever vaccine. The chain has TRBV5-6 and TRBJ2-1; TRBD2 matches at 11 bases. The sequencing used PBMCs, collected 15 days after the yellow fever booster vaccination. The CDR3: CASSSTPPTSGSMDEQFF. CDR3 nucleotide sequence: TGTGCCAGCAGCTCCACACCGCCCACTAGCGGGAGTATGGATGAGCAGTTCTTC.